This TCR beta chain was obtained from a study of beta chain features in type 1 diabetes. This clone has a handful of counts. Per the germline V gene, CDR1 is MNHEY and CDR2 is SMNVEV (reference sequence). The germline V and J ends were trimmed by 3 bases and 0 bases, with 7 bases remaining between them. The CDR3 totals 14 residues. Reverse transcribing all isolated RNA meant expressed TCRB transcripts were sequenced. The repertoire was sequenced with immunoSEQ multiplex PCR; TCRdb's copy has only in-frame clones and lacks some. The repertoire holds 350,000 to 450,000 clones, with about 14% as singletons.

The source material was naive CD4+ T cells from blood. This chain joins TRBV27 and TRBJ2-3, with unresolved D. This receptor was taken from a man aged 25 to 45 in good health. This CDR3 reads CASSFAVSTDTQYF. The CDR3 coding sequence is TGTGCCAGCAGTTTTGCGGTGAGCACAGATACGCAGTATTTT.